This T cell receptor (beta chain) stems from a study of T cells in Graves' hyperthyroidism and ophthalmopathy. Study-wide findings and caveats: Within blood appeared most thyroid clonotypes that had expanded above 0.001. Ophthalmopathy was identified by the model a median about six months ahead of onset.

For this clonotype: Antigen: not known.

This CDR3 is built from 13 residues. CDR1 and CDR2 (germline): LNHDA, SQIVND (reference sequence). V was trimmed by 3 bases and J by 3 bases, leaving 8 bases between them. RNA transcripts were the template for amplifying TCR beta CDR3 regions. Researchers ran a first-round RT-PCR on the TCR CDR3 using the HTBI primer set. TCRdb recomputed calls from the multiplex PCR reads with MiXCR, one row per CDR3 protein. The sample contains fewer than 450,000 distinct CDR3 sequences, about a sixth of which appear only once. This TCR was recovered from a woman aged 30 to 39 with Graves' hyperthyroidism that later progressed to Graves' ophthalmopathy. What was sequenced was blood. J is TRBJ1-1 and V is TRBV19; the D is unclear. As DNA, the CDR3 is TGTGCCAGTAGTATGGTGGAGTACACTGAAGCTTTCTTT. The encoded protein is CASSMVEYTEAFF.